Shown below are 27 T cell receptor beta chains from a single sample sequenced in a study of neurological immune-mediated disorders. TCRdb processed the 5' RACE reads anew with MiXCR; each CDR3 protein has one entry. The sample records over 35,000 distinct CDR3 sequences, about 2.5% being singletons. The sequencing input was PBMCs. These receptors all stem from a man aged 45-65 years with multiple sclerosis.

This sequence joins TRBV7-6 and TRBJ2-3, with 7 nucleotides matching TRBD1. Germline CDR1 and CDR2: SGHVS and FNYEAQ. Trimming cost V 3 bases and J 6 bases; bases outside gene matches: 9. This CDR3 is 15 amino acids long. This CDR3 is CASSFRDSHADTQYF. The CDR3 region has the DNA TGTGCCAGCAGCTTTAGGGACAGTCATGCGGATACGCAGTATTTT.

This clonotype was detected ten times or more. This chain uses TRBV2 with TRBJ1-2; D gene ambiguous. Trimming left V 0 bases short and J 1 base short, with 9 bases between. This CDR3 is built from 15 residues. Germline CDR1 is SNHLY and CDR2 is FYNNEI. In nucleotides, the CDR3 is TGTGCCAGCAGTGAAGCGTTGAGGCTTAACTATGGCTACACCTTC. Translated, it gives CASSEALRLNYGYTF. Drawing the rest from reference TRBV2 and TRBJ1-2, the complete variable domain is EPEVTQTPSHQVTQMGQEVILRCVPISNHLYFYWYRQILGQKVEFLVSFYNNEISEKSEIFDDQFSVERPDGSNFTLKIRSTKLEDSAMYFCASSEALRLNYGYTFGSGTRLTVV.

This clonotype was counted ten times or more. The chain carries TRBV6-6 and TRBJ2-7; D may be TRBD1 or TRBD2 (5 bases each). CDR3 length: 17 residues. V was clipped by 5 bases and J by 1 base, with 21 bases between them. CDR1 is MNHNY and CDR2 is SVGAGI in the germline V gene (reference sequence). CDR3 nucleotide sequence: TGTGCCAGCAGTACCCATTCCGGGACCCATGATTCCTACGAGCAGTACTTC. Its protein product is CASSTHSGTHDSYEQYF.

This clonotype was picked up many times. V is TRBV7-9 and J is TRBJ2-1; 8 nucleotides agree with TRBD2. The CDR3 contains 15 residues. The J segment lost 5 bases and the V segment lost 2 bases, leaving 5 bases of the junction unmatched. From germline, CDR1 is SEHNR and CDR2 FQNEAQ (reference sequence). In DNA, the CDR3 is TGTGCCAGCAGCTTATTACTAGCGGTTAACAATGAGCAGTTCTTC. It encodes CASSLLLAVNNEQFF.

Many counts were recorded for this clonotype. The genes are TRBV7-9 and TRBJ2-2, with 9 bases fitting TRBD1. Germline V gene lookup returns CDR1 SEHNR and CDR2 FQNEAQ (reference sequence). This CDR3 is 16 amino acids long. Trimming cost V 5 bases and J 5 bases; bases outside gene matches: 9. Here the CDR3 reads CASSPGQGSQTGELFF. DNA of the CDR3: TGTGCCAGCAGCCCGGGACAGGGTAGTCAGACCGGGGAGCTGTTTTTT.

This clonotype was seen at least ten times. The chain is built from TRBV10-3 and TRBJ2-5; TRBD1 matches at 8 bases. Germline lookup yields CDR1 ENHRY and CDR2 SYGVKD. The CDR3 is made up of 13 amino acids. V was pared by 4 bases and J by 5 bases, with 3 bases of the junction left unmatched. CDR3 residues: CAISGTGIETQYF. As DNA, the CDR3 is TGTGCCATCAGTGGGACAGGGATTGAGACCCAGTACTTC.

This clonotype was seen many times. The chain employs TRBV15 and TRBJ2-3; 8 positions match TRBD1. Unmatched junction bases numbered 6, after V lost 1 base and J lost 3 bases. Germline V gene data show CDR1 as LNHNV and CDR2 as YYDKDF (reference sequence). This CDR3 is 16 amino acids long. CDR3 amino acids: CATSRVAGGRTDTQYF. For the CDR3, the DNA is TGTGCCACCAGCAGAGTTGCAGGGGGCAGGACAGATACGCAGTATTTT.

There are many counts of this clonotype. The chain recombines TRBV6-2 or TRBV6-3 with TRBJ1-5, with 9 bases matching TRBD1. Trimming at V came to 2 bases and at J to 6 bases, leaving 8 bases not matched to a gene. Germline V gene data show CDR1 as MNHEY and CDR2 as SVGEGT. CDR3 size: 16 residues. CDR3 sequence: CASSYTKTGGGQPQHF. CDR3 bases: TGTGCCAGCAGTTACACGAAAACAGGGGGCGGTCAGCCCCAGCATTTT.

This clonotype was detected ten times or more. Relative to the germline gene, one junction end is altered; a read error may explain this. The chain carries TRBV20-1 and TRBJ2-5, with D possibly being TRBD1 (9 bases). Germline loops: CDR1 DFQATT, CDR2 SNEGSKA (reference sequence). The CDR3 has 16 residues. The CDR3 loop reads CSARSSRDRAGGAQYF. The CDR3 DNA is TGTAGTGCTAGATCGTCCCGGGACAGGGCCGGGGGGGCCCAGTACTTC.

This clonotype was seen at least ten times. The chain is built from TRBV5-1 and TRBJ1-2; no clear D. The CDR3 totals 14 residues. Trimming cost V 1 base and J 2 bases, with 9 bases left between them. Germline V gene sequence: CDR1 SGHRS, CDR2 YFSETQ. CDR3 amino acids: CASSLNTGNYGYTF. The DNA of the CDR3 is TGCGCCAGCAGCTTGAACACGGGGAACTATGGCTACACCTTC. Together with reference TRBV5-1 and TRBJ1-2, the CDR3 gives the full variable domain: KAGVTQTPRYLIKTRGQQVTLSCSPISGHRSVSWYQQTPGQGLQFLFEYFSETQRNKGNFPGRFSGRQFSNSRSEMNVSTLELGDSALYLCASSLNTGNYGYTFGSGTRLTVV.

In its sample, this clonotype was seen many times. This chain links TRBV10-1 with TRBJ1-5; no definite D call. The CDR3 consists of 13 residues. V dropped 3 bases and J dropped 3 bases, with 6 bases sitting between them. CDR1 WNHNN and CDR2 SYGVQD come from the germline V gene (reference sequence). The CDR3 nucleotides are TGCGCCAGCAGTGACGGTCCCAATCAGCCCCAGCATTTT. Translated: CASSDGPNQPQHF.

This clonotype was recorded at least ten times. V usage is TRBV3-1 and J usage is TRBJ2-7; D possibly corresponds to TRBD1 (6 bases). Trimming cost V 5 bases and J 2 bases, with 16 bases left between them. The germline V gene encodes CDR1 LGHDT and CDR2 YNNKEL (reference sequence). CDR3 length: 15 amino acids. CDR3 in DNA: TGTGCCAGCAGCTCACAAGGGGACATTCCCTACGAGCAGTACTTC. It yields the protein CASSSQGDIPYEQYF.

The table lists this clonotype with many counts. This rearrangement joins TRBV7-8 to TRBJ2-7; D is undetermined. Per germline, CDR1 SGHVS and CDR2 FQNEAQ. CDR3 length equals 15 residues. The V gene lost 1 base and the J gene lost 0 bases, with 10 bases spanning the gap. The CDR3 coding sequence is TGTGCCAGCAGCTTAGACTCCACGAGCTCCTACGAGCAGTACTTC. Residues: CASSLDSTSSYEQYF. The variable domain in full, with the rest retrieved from reference TRBV7-8 and TRBJ2-7, is GAGVSQSPRYKVAKRGQDVALRCDPISGHVSLFWYQQALGQGPEFLTYFQNEAQLDKSGLPSDRFFAERPEGSVSTLKIQRTQQEDSAVYLCASSLDSTSSYEQYFGPGTRLTVT.

This clonotype was observed a handful of times. The chain combines TRBV7-9 with TRBJ1-4; 7 bases are shared with TRBD1. Germline lookup yields CDR1 SEHNR and CDR2 FQNEAQ (reference sequence). After removal of 6 bases from V and 7 bases from J, the junction contained 8 bases not matched to a gene. This CDR3 is 14 amino acids long. CDR3 bases: TGTGCCAGCAGGGAGGGGGCAGGAAGTGAAAAACTGTTTTTT. The encoded protein is CASREGAGSEKLFF.

Many counts were recorded for this clonotype. The chain recombines TRBV11-2 with TRBJ1-3; the D gene is possibly TRBD1 (6 bases). The germline V gene encodes CDR1 SGHAT and CDR2 FQNNGV. The CDR3 runs 15 residues. Trimming removed 3 bases from V and 0 bases from J, with 9 bases in between. The CDR3 here is CASSFNRASGNTIYF. Here the CDR3 DNA reads TGTGCCAGCAGCTTCAACAGGGCCTCTGGAAACACCATATATTTT.

This clonotype was seen at least ten times. This chain joins TRBV20-1 and TRBJ2-3; the D call may be TRBD1 or TRBD2 (5 bases each). V lost 6 bases and J 4 bases, leaving 14 bases between the germline ends. This CDR3 region has 13 residues. CDR1 and CDR2 (germline): DFQATT, SNEGSKA (reference sequence). The chain's CDR3 is CSAGTQEADTQYF. CDR3 nucleotide sequence: TGCAGTGCCGGGACCCAAGAGGCAGATACGCAGTATTTT.

This clonotype came up many times. The rearrangement links TRBV29-1 to TRBJ1-3; the match to TRBD1 covers 7 bases. The CDR3 spans 15 residues. Germline CDR1 SQVTM, CDR2 ANQGSEA. The ends lost 1 base at V and 2 bases at J; junction bases unmatched: 5. CDR3 coding DNA: TGCAGCGTTGAAGTTGGAGGGGGCCCTGGAAACACCATATATTTT. It yields the protein CSVEVGGGPGNTIYF.

Ten or more counts support this clonotype. The V call is TRBV12-3 or TRBV12-4, the J call TRBJ1-2; D perhaps matches TRBD1 (5 bases). The CDR3 loop spans 15 amino acids. V dropped 3 bases and J dropped 2 bases, with 13 bases sitting between them. This CDR3 reads CASSFWQGLNYGYTF. The DNA of the CDR3 is TGTGCCAGCAGTTTCTGGCAGGGTTTAAACTATGGCTACACCTTC.

In its sample, this clonotype was seen many times. The chain links TRBV18 to TRBJ2-5, with TRBD1 as a possible D gene (5 bases). The V end was cut by 3 bases, the J end by 5 bases, with 19 bases between. The CDR3 is made up of 16 amino acids. CDR1 KGHSH and CDR2 LQKENI come from the germline V gene. The CDR3 loop reads CASSPSGTGTGETQYF. CDR3 nucleotides: TGTGCCAGCTCACCGTCCGGAACAGGAACCGGGGAGACCCAGTACTTC. The full variable domain, completed using reference TRBV18 and TRBJ2-5, is NAGVMQNPRHLVRRRGQEARLRCSPMKGHSHVYWYRQLPEEGLKFMVYLQKENIIDESGMPKERFSAEFPKEGPSILRIQQVVRGDSAAYFCASSPSGTGTGETQYFGPGTRLLVL.

This clonotype was observed at least ten times. The chain carries TRBV20-1 and TRBJ1-1; D is unresolved. Germline V gives CDR1 DFQATT, CDR2 SNEGSKA (reference sequence). Trimming pared 5 bases from V and 2 bases from J, leaving 21 bases between. The CDR3 is made up of 16 amino acids. CDR3 residues: CSASKRASEINTEAFF. The CDR3, as DNA: TGCAGTGCTTCCAAGAGAGCATCCGAGATAAACACTGAAGCTTTCTTT.

The V and J genes are TRBV27 and TRBJ2-7, with 9 bases that match TRBD1. The ends lost 4 bases at V and 2 bases at J; junction bases unmatched: 9. The CDR3 loop spans 16 amino acids. Germline V CDR1 and CDR2: MNHEY, SMNVEV (reference sequence). This CDR3 reads CASSWRPGTGTYEQYF. The CDR3 DNA sequence: TGTGCCAGCAGTTGGCGCCCCGGGACAGGGACCTACGAGCAGTACTTC.

This clonotype was recorded at least ten times. J is TRBJ2-1 and V is TRBV3-1; D may be TRBD1 (6 bases). CDR1 is LGHDT and CDR2 is YNNKEL in the germline V gene (reference sequence). Trimming pared 3 bases from V and 7 bases from J, leaving 10 bases between. CDR3 size: 13 residues. CDR3 coding DNA: TGTGCCAGCAGCCAGGGCAGGGGAAATGAGCAGTTCTTC. It specifies CASSQGRGNEQFF.

This clonotype was found many times. CDR3: CASREGLQAYEQYF. CDR3 coding DNA: TGTGCCAGCAGAGAGGGACTCCAAGCCTACGAGCAGTACTTC. The chain is built from TRBV3-1 and TRBJ2-7; a possible D gene is TRBD2 (6 bases). Germline lookup yields CDR1 LGHDT and CDR2 YNNKEL (reference sequence). The ends were cut back, 6 bases at V and 2 bases at J, with 14 bases in the middle. The CDR3 loop spans 14 amino acids.

Ten or more counts support this clonotype. CDR3 region: CASSPGTGGGGSQPQHF. DNA of the CDR3: TGTGCCAGCTCACCCGGGACAGGGGGCGGAGGAAGTCAGCCCCAGCATTTT. The chain recombines TRBV18 with TRBJ1-5; 12 bases align to TRBD1. This CDR3 spans 17 amino acids. J was trimmed by 6 bases and V by 3 bases; bases with no gene match: 9. CDR1 is KGHSH and CDR2 is LQKENI in the germline V gene.

In this sample, this clonotype turned up many times. The chain links TRBV20-1 to TRBJ2-3, with D possibly matching TRBD2 (5 bases). Germline-derived CDR1 and CDR2 are DFQATT and SNEGSKA (reference sequence). The germline V and J ends were trimmed by 6 bases and 7 bases, with 20 bases remaining between them. This CDR3 comprises 14 residues. This CDR3 is CSALPHSGSNTQYF. DNA for the CDR3: TGCAGTGCCCTACCCCACAGCGGATCAAATACGCAGTATTTT.

A note on this clonotype: It may be a read error: a sequence one base away is much more abundant. V is TRBV2 and J is TRBJ2-7; tentatively, D is TRBD2 (5 bases). This CDR3 spans 14 amino acids. In germline, CDR1 is SNHLY, CDR2 FYNNEI. CDR3 coding DNA: TGTGCCAGCAGGGAAGCGGAAAGTTCCTACGAGCAGTACTTC. Encoded protein: CASREAESSYEQYF.

This clonotype was counted at least ten times. The chain uses TRBV20-1 and TRBJ1-1; D ambiguous. This CDR3 has 12 residues. CDR1 is DFQATT, CDR2 SNEGSKA, per germline (reference sequence). V was clipped by 3 bases and J by 5 bases, with 10 bases between them. The CDR3 sequence is CSAREAGTEAFF. The CDR3 DNA reads TGCAGTGCTAGGGAGGCTGGGACTGAAGCTTTCTTT.